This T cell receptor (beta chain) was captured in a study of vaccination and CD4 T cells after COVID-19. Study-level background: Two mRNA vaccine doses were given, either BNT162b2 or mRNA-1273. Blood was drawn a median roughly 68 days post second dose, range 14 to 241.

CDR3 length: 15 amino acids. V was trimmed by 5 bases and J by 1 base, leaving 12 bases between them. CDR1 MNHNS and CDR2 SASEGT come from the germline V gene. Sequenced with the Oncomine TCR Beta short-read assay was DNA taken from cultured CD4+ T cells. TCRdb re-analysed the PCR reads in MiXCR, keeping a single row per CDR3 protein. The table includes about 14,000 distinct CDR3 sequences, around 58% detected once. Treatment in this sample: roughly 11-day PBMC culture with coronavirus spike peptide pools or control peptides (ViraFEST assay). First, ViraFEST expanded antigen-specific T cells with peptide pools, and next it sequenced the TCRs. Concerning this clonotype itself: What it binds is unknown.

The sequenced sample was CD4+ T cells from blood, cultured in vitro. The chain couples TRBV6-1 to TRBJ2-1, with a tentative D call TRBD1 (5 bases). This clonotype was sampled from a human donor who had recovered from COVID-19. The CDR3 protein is CASSKRRDSYNEQFF. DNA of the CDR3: TGTGCCAGCAGTAAACGCAGGGATTCCTACAATGAGCAGTTCTTC.